This T cell receptor (beta chain) comes out of a study of blood T cell repertoires in COVID-19. Per the authors' pipeline: Estimation of nucleated cell counts relied on the amplification of reference gene primers. Repertoires were generated with immunoSEQ multiplex PCR, while TCRdb's copy carries only in-frame clones and drops some. The DNA was the basis for D and trimming; V, J and clone size are from that table. The sample includes around 260,000 clones, about nine tenths of them seen just once. The CDR3 runs to 12 residues. V dropped 3 bases and J dropped 6 bases, with 8 bases sitting between them. Germline loops: CDR1 KGHSH, CDR2 LQKENI.

The chain employs TRBV18 and TRBJ1-2; D gene uncertain. This TCR was recovered from a woman in her 30s with active or convalescent COVID-19. The sample comprised peripheral blood. Here the CDR3 DNA reads TGTGCCAGCTCACCGGTGCAGGATGGCTACACCTTC. It is translated as CASSPVQDGYTF.